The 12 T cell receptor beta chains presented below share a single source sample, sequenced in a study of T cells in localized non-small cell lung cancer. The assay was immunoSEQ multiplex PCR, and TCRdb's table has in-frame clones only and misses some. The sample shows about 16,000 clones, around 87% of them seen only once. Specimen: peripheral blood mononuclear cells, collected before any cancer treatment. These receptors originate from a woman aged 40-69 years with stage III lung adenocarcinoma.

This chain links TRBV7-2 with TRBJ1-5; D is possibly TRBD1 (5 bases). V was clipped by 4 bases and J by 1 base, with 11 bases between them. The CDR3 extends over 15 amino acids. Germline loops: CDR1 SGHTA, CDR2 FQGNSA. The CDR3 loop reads CASSSGGWSNQPQHF. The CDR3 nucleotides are TGTGCCAGCAGCTCGGGGGGATGGAGCAATCAGCCCCAGCATTTT.

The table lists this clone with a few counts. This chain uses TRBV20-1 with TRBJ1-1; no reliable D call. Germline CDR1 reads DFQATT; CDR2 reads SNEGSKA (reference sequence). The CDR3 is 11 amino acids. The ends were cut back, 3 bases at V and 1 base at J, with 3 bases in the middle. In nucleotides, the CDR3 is TGCAGTGCTAGTAGGAACACTGAAGCTTTCTTT. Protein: CSASRNTEAFF.

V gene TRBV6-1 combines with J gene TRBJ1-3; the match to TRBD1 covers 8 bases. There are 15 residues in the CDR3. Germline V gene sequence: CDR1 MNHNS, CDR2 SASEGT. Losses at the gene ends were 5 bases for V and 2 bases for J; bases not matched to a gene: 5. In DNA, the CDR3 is TGTGCCAGCAGTCCCTCGACAGGGGCTGGAAACACCATATATTTT. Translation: CASSPSTGAGNTIYF.

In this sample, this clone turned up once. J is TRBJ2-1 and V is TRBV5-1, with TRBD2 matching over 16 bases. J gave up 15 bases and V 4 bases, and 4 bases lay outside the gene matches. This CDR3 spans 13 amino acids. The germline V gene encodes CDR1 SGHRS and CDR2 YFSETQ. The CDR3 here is CASSGGLAGGVFF. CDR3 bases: TGCGCCAGCAGCGGGGGACTAGCGGGAGGGGTGTTCTTC.

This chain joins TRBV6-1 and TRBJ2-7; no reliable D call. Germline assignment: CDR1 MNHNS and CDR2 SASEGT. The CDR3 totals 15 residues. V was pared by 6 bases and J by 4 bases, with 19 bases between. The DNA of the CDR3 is TGTGCCAGCAGCATAGACGAATCGCCAGGATACGAGCAGTACTTC. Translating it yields CASSIDESPGYEQYF.

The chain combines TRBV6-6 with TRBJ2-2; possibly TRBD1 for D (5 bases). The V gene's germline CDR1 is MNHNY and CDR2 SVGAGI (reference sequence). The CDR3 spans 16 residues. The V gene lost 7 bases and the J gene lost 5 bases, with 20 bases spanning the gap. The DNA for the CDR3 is TGTGCCAGCAAGACGCCAATAGGGGCACGGACCGGGGAGCTGTTTTTT. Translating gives CASKTPIGARTGELFF.

As DNA, the CDR3 is TGCGCCAGCAGCGACTTTGGGGACGAAGCTTTCTTT. The encoded protein is CASSDFGDEAFF. The rearrangement links TRBV5-1 to TRBJ1-1, with D tentatively TRBD1 (5 bases). The CDR3 consists of 12 residues. Germline V gene lookup returns CDR1 SGHRS and CDR2 YFSETQ. V was trimmed by 4 bases and J by 8 bases, leaving 12 bases between them.

The DNA of the CDR3 is TGTGCCAGCCGCTTCCAGACAGTTGCTAATTCACCCCTCCACTTT. Translated, it gives CASRFQTVANSPLHF. This chain joins TRBV28 and TRBJ1-6, with TRBD1 as a possible D gene (5 bases). Trimming removed 8 bases from V and 6 bases from J, with 17 bases in between. The germline gives CDR1 MDHEN, CDR2 SYDVKM. This CDR3 region has 15 residues.

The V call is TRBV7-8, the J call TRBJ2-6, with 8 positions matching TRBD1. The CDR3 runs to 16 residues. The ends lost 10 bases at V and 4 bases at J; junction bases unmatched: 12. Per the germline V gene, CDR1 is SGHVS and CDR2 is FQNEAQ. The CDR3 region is CAIPLTGASGANVLTF. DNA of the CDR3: TGTGCCATCCCCTTGACAGGGGCCTCCGGGGCCAACGTCCTGACTTTC.

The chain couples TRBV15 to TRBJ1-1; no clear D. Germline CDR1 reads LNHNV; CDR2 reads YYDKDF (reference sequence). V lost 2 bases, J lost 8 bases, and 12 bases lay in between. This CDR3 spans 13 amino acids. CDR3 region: CATSRPYTEEAFF. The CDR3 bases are TGTGCCACCAGCAGACCTTACACGGAGGAAGCTTTCTTT.

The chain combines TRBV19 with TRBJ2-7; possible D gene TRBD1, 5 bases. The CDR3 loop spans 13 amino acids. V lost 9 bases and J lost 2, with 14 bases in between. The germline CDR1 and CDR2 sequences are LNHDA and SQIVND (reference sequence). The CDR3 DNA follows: TGTGCCAGCGGAACAAGACAGACCTACGAGCAGTACTTC. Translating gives CASGTRQTYEQYF.

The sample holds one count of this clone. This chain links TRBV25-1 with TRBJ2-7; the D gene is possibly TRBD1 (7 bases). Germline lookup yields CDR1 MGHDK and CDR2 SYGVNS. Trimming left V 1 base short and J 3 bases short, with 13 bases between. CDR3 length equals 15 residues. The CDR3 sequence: CASSESAGGGYEQYF. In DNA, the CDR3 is TGTGCCAGCAGTGAATCAGCAGGGGGAGGCTACGAGCAGTACTTC.